The clone carrying this TCR beta chain showed up just once. This was a deep-level run. This table comes from immunoSEQ multiplex PCR, and its TCRdb copy is limited to in-frame clones, with some not included. This sample carries hundreds of thousands of clones, roughly 70% of them seen once, and the ten largest clones take approximately 1.7%. Donors were healthy HIV-negative adults without recent acute infections or vaccinations. These data are taken from a study of shared clonotypes between healthy human individuals. About the research overall: Each donor contributed plates that comprised three CD4 naive, three CD4 memory, two CD8 naive and one CD8 memory.

CDR1 and CDR2 (germline): PRHDT, FYEKMQ (reference sequence). The V end lost 2 bases, the J end lost 3 bases, and 11 bases lay between the germline ends. The CDR3 loop spans 15 amino acids. This TCR was sampled from a woman in her thirties in good health. Sequencing was performed on memory CD4+ T cells sorted from blood. Subset here: CD45RA-negative fraction. The V call is TRBV13, the J call TRBJ1-3, with D possibly matching TRBD1 (6 bases). CDR3 DNA sequence: TGTGCCAGCAGCTTATTGAACAGGGATGGAAACACCATATATTTT. This gives the protein CASSLLNRDGNTIYF. Full variable domain (outside the CDR3, taken from reference TRBV13 and TRBJ1-3): AAGVIQSPRHLIKEKRETATLKCYPIPRHDTVYWYQQGPGQDPQFLISFYEKMQSDKGSIPDRFSAQQFSDYHSELNMSSLELGDSALYFCASSLLNRDGNTIYFGEGSWLTVV.